Detailed here is one T cell receptor beta chain. This entry is derived from a study of technical replicates of blood from several donors. Assay used: immunoSEQ multiplex PCR; TCRdb lists only in-frame clones, some missing. The sample includes about 87,000 clones, roughly 94% of them seen just once. Germline assignment: CDR1 LNHDA and CDR2 SQIVND (reference sequence). The length of the CDR3 is 15 residues. The V end was cut by 3 bases, the J end by 5 bases, with 13 bases between. The chain joins TRBV19 to TRBJ1-4; TRBD1 might be the D (5 bases). The source material was T cells isolated from PBMCs. The source of this sequence is a human donor in good health. CDR3 in DNA: TGTGCCAGTAGTATGTCCGGGGGTTTAAATGAAAAACTGTTTTTT. Translating gives CASSMSGGLNEKLFF.